A single T cell receptor beta chain is shown here with its context. The data belong to a study of blood T cell repertoires in COVID-19. Study summary: Collection of acute and convalescent COVID-19 samples took place in the United States, Italy and Spain.

Trimming removed 3 bases from V and 4 bases from J, with 16 bases in between. CDR1 and CDR2 from the germline V gene are LGHDT and YNNKEL (reference sequence). The length of the CDR3 is 16 residues. Under the authors' procedure: Using reference gene primer amplification, nucleated cell counts were estimated. Method: immunoSEQ multiplex PCR; TCRdb's copy keeps in-frame clones and lacks some. The V and J calls and the clone size are those of that table, but D and trimming were determined from the DNA. The sample shows 35,000 to 45,000 clones, more than 80% of them seen only once. V gene TRBV3-1 (or the pseudogene TRBV3-2) combines with J gene TRBJ1-3, with D possibly being TRBD1 (5 bases). The sequence was collected from a man between 60 and 75 years old with acute or convalescent COVID-19. The sample consisted of peripheral blood. The CDR3 sequence is CASSQVHGGSGNTIYF. CDR3 DNA sequence: TGTGCCAGCAGCCAGGTCCACGGGGGGTCGGGAAACACCATATATTTT.